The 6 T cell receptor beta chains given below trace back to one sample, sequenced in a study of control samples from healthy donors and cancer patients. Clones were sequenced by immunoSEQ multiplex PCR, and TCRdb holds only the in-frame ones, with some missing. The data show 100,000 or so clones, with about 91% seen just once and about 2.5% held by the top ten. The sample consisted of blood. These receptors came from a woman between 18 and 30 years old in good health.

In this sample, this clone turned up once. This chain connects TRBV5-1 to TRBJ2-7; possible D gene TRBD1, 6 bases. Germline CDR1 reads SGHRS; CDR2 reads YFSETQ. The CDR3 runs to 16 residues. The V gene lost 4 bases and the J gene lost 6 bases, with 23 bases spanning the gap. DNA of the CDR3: TGCGCCAGCAGCAGAAGACAGGCTACTGGGGGCAGCGAGCAGTACTTC. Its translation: CASSRRQATGGSEQYF. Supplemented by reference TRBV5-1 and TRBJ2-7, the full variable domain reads KAGVTQTPRYLIKTRGQQVTLSCSPISGHRSVSWYQQTPGQGLQFLFEYFSETQRNKGNFPGRFSGRQFSNSRSEMNVSTLELGDSALYLCASSRRQATGGSEQYFGPGTRLTVT.

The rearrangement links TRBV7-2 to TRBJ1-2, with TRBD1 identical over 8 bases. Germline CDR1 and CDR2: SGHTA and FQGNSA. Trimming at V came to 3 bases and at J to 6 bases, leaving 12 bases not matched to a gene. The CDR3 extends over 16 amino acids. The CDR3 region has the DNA TGTGCCAGCAGCTTGGAGACAGGGGTTAGTGGCCATGGCTACACCTTC. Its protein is CASSLETGVSGHGYTF.

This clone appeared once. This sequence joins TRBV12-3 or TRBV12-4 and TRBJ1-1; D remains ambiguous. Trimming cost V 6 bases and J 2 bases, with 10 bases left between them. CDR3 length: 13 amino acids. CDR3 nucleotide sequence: TGTGCCAGCAGATCCACAGCTAACACTGAAGCTTTCTTT. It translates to CASRSTANTEAFF.

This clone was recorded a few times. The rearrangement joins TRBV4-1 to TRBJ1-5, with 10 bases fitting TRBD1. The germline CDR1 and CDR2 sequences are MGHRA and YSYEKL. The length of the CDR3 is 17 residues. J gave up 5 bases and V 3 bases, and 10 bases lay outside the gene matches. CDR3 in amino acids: CASSQSWDRGGDQPQHF. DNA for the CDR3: TGCGCCAGCAGCCAGAGTTGGGACAGGGGAGGGGATCAGCCCCAGCATTTT.

The CDR3 nucleotides read TGTGCCACGACAGCGGGGCAAGAGACCCAGTACTTC. It translates to CATTAGQETQYF. The genes are TRBV15 and TRBJ2-5; 7 bases are a match to TRBD2. J was trimmed by 2 bases and V by 9 bases; bases with no gene match: 3. Germline values: CDR1 LNHNV, CDR2 YYDKDF (reference sequence). The CDR3 length is 12 residues.

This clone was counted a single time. CDR3 region: CASSYAVYETTLDTIYF. Written as DNA, the CDR3 is TGTGCCAGCAGCTATGCGGTTTACGAGACAACCTTGGACACCATATATTTT. The V gene is TRBV11-3, the J gene TRBJ1-3; no firm D call. From germline, CDR1 is SGHNT and CDR2 YENEEA. This CDR3 comprises 17 residues. V lost 4 bases to trimming and J lost 8 bases, with 24 bases between them.